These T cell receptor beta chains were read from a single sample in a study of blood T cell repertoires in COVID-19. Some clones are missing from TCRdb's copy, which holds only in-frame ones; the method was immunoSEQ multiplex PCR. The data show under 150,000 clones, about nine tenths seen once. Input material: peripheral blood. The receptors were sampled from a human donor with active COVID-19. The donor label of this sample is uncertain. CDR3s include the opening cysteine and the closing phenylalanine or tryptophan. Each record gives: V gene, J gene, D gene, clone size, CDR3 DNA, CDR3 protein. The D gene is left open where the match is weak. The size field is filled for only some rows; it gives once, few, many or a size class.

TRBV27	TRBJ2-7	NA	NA	TGTGCCAGCAGTTTCACAGGACTAAAATCCTACGAGCAGTACTTC	CASSFTGLKSYEQYF
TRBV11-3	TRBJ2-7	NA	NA	TGTGCCAGCAGCCGCGTGGATCAAAAGAGGAGCGAGCAGTACTTC	CASSRVDQKRSEQYF
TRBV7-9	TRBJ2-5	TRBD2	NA	TGTGCCAGCAGCTTAGTAGCGGGGGTTCAAGAGACCCAGTACTTC	CASSLVAGVQETQYF
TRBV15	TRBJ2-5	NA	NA	TGTGCCACCTCCCAAAGGCACAGGATATCGCGGGAGACCCAGTACTTC	CATSQRHRISRETQYF
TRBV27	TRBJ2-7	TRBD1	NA	TGTGCCAGCAGTCATCTGACAGGGTCGGGGGAGCAGTACTTC	CASSHLTGSGEQYF
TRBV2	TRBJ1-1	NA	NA	TGTGCCAGCAGCCTGACAGTTGAAGCTTTCTTT	CASSLTVEAFF
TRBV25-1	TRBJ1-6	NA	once	TGTGCCAGCAGGCAGGGAGGCGGTTCACCCCTCCACTTT	CASRQGGGSPLHF
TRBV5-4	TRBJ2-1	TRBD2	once	TGTGCCAGCAGCTTGGCTCTAGGACTAGGATATGAGCAGTTCTTC	CASSLALGLGYEQFF
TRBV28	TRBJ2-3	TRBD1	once	TGTGCCAGCAGTCCCACCCGGACAGGGGCGGCAGATACGCAGTATTTT	CASSPTRTGAADTQYF
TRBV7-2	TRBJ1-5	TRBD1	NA	TGTGCCAGCAGCTTGACAGGGGGGACGCAGCCCCAGCATTTT	CASSLTGGTQPQHF
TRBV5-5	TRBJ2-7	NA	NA	TGTGCCAGCAGAGAACTATGGAGCCACGAGCAGTACTTC	CASRELWSHEQYF
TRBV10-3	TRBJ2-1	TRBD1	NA	TGTGCCATCAGCTCAAGGGACAGGGGTTTAGGAACCTACAATGAGCAGTTCTTC	CAISSRDRGLGTYNEQFF
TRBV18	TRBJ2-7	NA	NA	TGTGCCAGCTCACCCGGGTTAACCTACGAGCAGTACTTC	CASSPGLTYEQYF
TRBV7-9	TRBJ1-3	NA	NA	TGTGCCAGCAGTAGTGGTCGGGGAAACGGAAACACCATATATTTT	CASSSGRGNGNTIYF
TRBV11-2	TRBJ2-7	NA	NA	TGTGCCAGCAGCTTAGCCAGTCTGTACGAGCAGTACTTC	CASSLASLYEQYF
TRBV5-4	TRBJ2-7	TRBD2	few	TGTGCCAGCAGCTTCGGGGGGGGGCCGGTAAACGAGCAGTACTTC	CASSFGGGPVNEQYF
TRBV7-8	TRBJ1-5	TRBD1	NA	TGTGCCAGCAGTAGGGACAGACCTAGCAATCAGCCCCAGCATTTT	CASSRDRPSNQPQHF
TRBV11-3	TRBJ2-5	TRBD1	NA	TGTGCCAGCAGCTTTGGGACAGGGGCAAGAGAGACCCAGTACTTC	CASSFGTGARETQYF
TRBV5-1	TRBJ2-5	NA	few	TGCGCCAGCAGCAGCCCCCAAGAGACCCAGTACTTC	CASSSPQETQYF
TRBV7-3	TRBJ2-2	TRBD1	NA	TGTGCCAGCAGCTTGCACAGGGGCGACACCGGGGAGCTGTTTTTT	CASSLHRGDTGELFF
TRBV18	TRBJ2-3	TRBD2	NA	TGTGCCAGCTCACCAGGCGGGGGGAACACAGATACGCAGTATTTT	CASSPGGGNTDTQYF
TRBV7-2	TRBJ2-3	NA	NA	TGTGCCAGCAGCATATCTAACCCTAGCACAGATACGCAGTATTTT	CASSISNPSTDTQYF
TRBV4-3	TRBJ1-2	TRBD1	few	TGCGCCAGCAGCCACTGGGGACAGGGAAACTATGGCTACACCTTC	CASSHWGQGNYGYTF
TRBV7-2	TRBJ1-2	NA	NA	TGTGCCAGCAGCTCGTTAGGAGTGAATCGCTATGGCTACACCTTC	CASSSLGVNRYGYTF
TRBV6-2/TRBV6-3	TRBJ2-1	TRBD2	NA	TGTGCCAGCAGTTACGGGACTAGAAATGAGCAGTTCTTC	CASSYGTRNEQFF
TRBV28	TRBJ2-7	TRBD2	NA	TGTGCCAGCAGCACTTCGGGGGGGCGGGCCTACGAGCAGTACTTC	CASSTSGGRAYEQYF
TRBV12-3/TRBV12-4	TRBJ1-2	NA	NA	TGTGCCAGCAGTTTACGTGGGTGGGGCGGCTACACCTTC	CASSLRGWGGYTF
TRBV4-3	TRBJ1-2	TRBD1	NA	TGCGCCAGCAGCCCGGGACAGGGGGCGAGTGGCTACACCTTC	CASSPGQGASGYTF
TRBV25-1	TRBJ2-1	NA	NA	TGTGCCAGCAGGGAGGGAAACAATGAGCAGTTCTTC	CASREGNNEQFF
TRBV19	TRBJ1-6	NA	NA	TGTGCCAGTAGTTCCAAGATCGGACAGACGAGCTCCTATAATTCACCCCTCCACTTT	CASSSKIGQTSSYNSPLHF
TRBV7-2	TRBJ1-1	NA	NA	TGTGCCAGCAGCTTAGGGCAGCAGACAGCAGAAGCTTTCTTT	CASSLGQQTAEAFF
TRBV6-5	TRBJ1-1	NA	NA	TGTGCCAGCAGGGGCCCCGGATTAGGTGCTTTCTTT	CASRGPGLGAFF
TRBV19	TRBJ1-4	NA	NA	TGTGCCAGTAGTATTGGAGTCCCTAGGGAAAAACTGTTTTTT	CASSIGVPREKLFF
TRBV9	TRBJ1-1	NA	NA	TGTGCCAGCAGCGCCCTCACAGGGAACACTGAAGCTTTCTTT	CASSALTGNTEAFF
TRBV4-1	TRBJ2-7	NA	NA	TGCGCCAGCAGCCAAGCCCCGATGCAGTTCTACGAGCAGTACTTC	CASSQAPMQFYEQYF
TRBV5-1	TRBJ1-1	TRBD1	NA	TGCGCCAGCAGCAACAGACAGGGTATTAACACTGAAGCTTTCTTT	CASSNRQGINTEAFF